This T cell receptor beta chain was identified in a study of cytomegalovirus exposure and HLA in healthy donors. Study as a whole: From HLA-typed donors, an early data release held 70 million to 100 million unique TCRs. Notes on the study in general: At a 0.05 false discovery rate, a later analysis found 18,000 or so TCR beta sequences to be associated with HLA alleles. A later analysis found that most CMV-associated TCR beta chains appeared HLA-restricted. Some highly shared sequence variants likely arose as a pipeline artifact.

It was with 60 Vbeta and 13 Jbeta primers that the PCR ran. Sequencing used immunoSEQ multiplex PCR; TCRdb keeps in-frame clones, though not all of them. The sample lists roughly 100,000 clones; 75% to 90% were seen once. This CDR3 comprises 17 residues. Germline V gives CDR1 SGHTS, CDR2 YDEGEE. V lost 4 bases and J lost 3; bases outside the gene matches: 13. Comment on this clone: Its antigen remains unknown.

This TCR was sampled from a man aged 40-50 years in good health and CMV-seronegative. This chain joins TRBV5-8 and TRBJ2-7; 10 bases map to TRBD2. Source material: PBMCs. The CDR3 here is CASSPVGAGGPNYEQYF. In nucleotides, the CDR3 is TGTGCCAGCAGCCCCGTCGGAGCGGGGGGGCCAAACTACGAGCAGTACTTC. Looking up the rest from reference TRBV5-8 and TRBJ2-7 gives the full variable domain: EAGVTQSPTHLIKTRGQQATLRCSPISGHTSVYWYQQALGLGLQFLLWYDEGEERNRGNFPPRFSGRQFPNYSSELNVNALELEDSALYLCASSPVGAGGPNYEQYFGPGTRLTVT.